This entry features one T cell receptor beta chain sequence. What it binds is unknown. The repertoire was sequenced with immunoSEQ multiplex PCR; TCRdb's copy has only in-frame clones and lacks some. Among over a million clones listed, about 96% were seen once. The sample originates from a study of shared clonotypes between healthy human individuals. Turning to the study itself: Three men and a couple of women, aged 18 to 49, were donors.

The CDR3 consists of 15 residues. The germline gives CDR1 MNHNY, CDR2 SVGAGI (reference sequence). V lost 2 bases to trimming and J lost 1 base; unmatched junction nucleotides: 2. Whole-study results and caveats: Clonotype sharing among donors, it was expected, would be affected by sequencing depth.

The specimen was naive CD4+ T cells sorted from blood. Sample subset: CD45RA+ positively selected. This clonotype originated in a man younger than 40 in good health. This chain connects TRBV6-6 to TRBJ1-5; TRBD1 matches 7 bases. The DNA for the CDR3 is TGTGCCAGCAGTTACGGGGACAGCAGCAATCAGCCCCAGCATTTT. It yields the protein CASSYGDSSNQPQHF.